This T cell receptor (beta chain) stems from a study of blood T cell repertoires in COVID-19 (dated by TCRdb to 2020 to 2021). Context from the whole study: Collaborator samples came from the United States, Italy and Spain and covered acute and convalescent phases of COVID-19. The material from the prospective study consisted of cDNA or gDNA derived from T cells, B-cell-depleted T cells, or PBMCs. Deeply sampled blood TCRbeta repertoires from subjects exposed to, actively infected with, or recovered from COVID-19 were included in the dataset. The repertoires were made available in a free public database intended to serve as a resource for research on the immune response to SARS-CoV-2. Samples came from the ongoing ImmuneRACE study (first 160 participants) plus 1,254 subjects from 6 global collaborators. The sample metadata nearly always contained a de-identified subject ID, COVID-19 status, age in years and sex. HLA class I and class II types, where available, came from metadata supplied by the sample provider rather than from assay-based typing. Results the study describes overall, beyond this receptor: The amount of clinical and demographic metadata varied by source and participant and was provided uncurated.

TCRbeta CDR3 regions were amplified from genomic DNA by means of the immunoSEQ Assay, a bias-controlled multiplex PCR. In the source study's methods: Nucleated cell counts per sample were estimated from amplification of reference gene primers within the assay. To quantify the absolute abundance of each unique TCRbeta CDR3 rearrangement, sequence reads were collapsed and filtered. For each sample, productive Simpson clonality was calculated as the square root of Simpson's diversity index over productive rearrangements. The immuneACCESS repertoire file appears here via TCRdb, limited to in-frame rearrangements. These files lack a portion of the clones; in checked studies, under half of the deficit traces to unresolved V genes, and the cause of the others is not known. V and J calls and clone size are those listed in that table; D and trimming were worked out from the DNA. The sample table shows 200,000 to 300,000 clones, and over 70% are seen once. Clones ranked in the top ten supply around 3.2% of the sample.

Whole blood was collected in K2EDTA tubes by collaborating institutions according to the institutions' own protocols. For TCRbeta analysis, collaborator samples were shipped as frozen whole blood, as isolated PBMCs, or as DNA extracted from either sample type. A remark on this clone: What antigen it recognizes has not been identified. No qualities accompany the bases; no much larger clone lies one base away.

V loses 5 bases, J loses 7 bases, and the germline ends lie 24 bases apart. The CDR3 goes from the cysteine to the phenylalanine over 17 residues. Only the CDR3 DNA stays, 51 bases, in frame from base 1. CDR1 and CDR2, looked up from the germline V gene, are SGHVT and SQSDAQ. The sample taken for sequencing was peripheral blood. In this chain, TRBV7-4 is recombined with TRBJ1-5; TRBD1 is a weak D gene call, 5 bases matching. The sequence was obtained from an elderly woman with acute or convalescent COVID-19. The base sequence is TGTGCCAGCAGCCCACGACAAATAGACAGATTCAAGCAGCCCCAGCATTTT. This gives the protein CASSPRQIDRFKQPQHF.